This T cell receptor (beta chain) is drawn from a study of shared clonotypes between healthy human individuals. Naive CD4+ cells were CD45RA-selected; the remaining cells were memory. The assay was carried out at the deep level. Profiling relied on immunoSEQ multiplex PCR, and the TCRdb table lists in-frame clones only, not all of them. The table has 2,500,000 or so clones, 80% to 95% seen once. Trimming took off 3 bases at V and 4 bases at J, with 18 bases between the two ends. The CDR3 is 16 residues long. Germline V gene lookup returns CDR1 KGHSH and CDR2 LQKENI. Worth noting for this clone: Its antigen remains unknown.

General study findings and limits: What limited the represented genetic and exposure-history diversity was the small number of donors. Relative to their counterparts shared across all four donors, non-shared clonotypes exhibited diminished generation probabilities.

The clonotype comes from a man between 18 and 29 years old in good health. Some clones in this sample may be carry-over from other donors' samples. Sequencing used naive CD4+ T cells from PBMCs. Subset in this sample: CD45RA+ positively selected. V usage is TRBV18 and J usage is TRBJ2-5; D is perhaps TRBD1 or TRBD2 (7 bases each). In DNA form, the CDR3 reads TGTGCCAGCTCACCGGGGACAGCGGGGAAGTCAGAGACCCAGTACTTC. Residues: CASSPGTAGKSETQYF.